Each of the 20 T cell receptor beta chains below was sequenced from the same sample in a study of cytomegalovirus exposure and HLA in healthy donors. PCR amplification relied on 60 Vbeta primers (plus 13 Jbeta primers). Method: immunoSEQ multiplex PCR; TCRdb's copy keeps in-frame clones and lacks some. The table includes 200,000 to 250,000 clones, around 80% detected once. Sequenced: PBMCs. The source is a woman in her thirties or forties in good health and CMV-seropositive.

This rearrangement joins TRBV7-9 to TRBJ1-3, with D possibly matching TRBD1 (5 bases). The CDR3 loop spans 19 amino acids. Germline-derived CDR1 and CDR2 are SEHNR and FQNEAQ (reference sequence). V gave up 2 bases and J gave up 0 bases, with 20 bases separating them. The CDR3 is CASSLLMSETAVSGNTIYF. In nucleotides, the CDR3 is TGTGCCAGCAGCTTATTAATGTCGGAGACAGCAGTCTCTGGAAACACCATATATTTT.

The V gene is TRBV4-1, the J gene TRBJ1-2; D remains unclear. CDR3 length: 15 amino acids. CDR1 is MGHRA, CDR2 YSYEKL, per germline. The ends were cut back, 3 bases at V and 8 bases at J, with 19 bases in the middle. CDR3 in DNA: TGCGCCAGCAGCCAGGTGGGTGCGGGAGTACGGGGCTACACCTTC. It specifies CASSQVGAGVRGYTF.

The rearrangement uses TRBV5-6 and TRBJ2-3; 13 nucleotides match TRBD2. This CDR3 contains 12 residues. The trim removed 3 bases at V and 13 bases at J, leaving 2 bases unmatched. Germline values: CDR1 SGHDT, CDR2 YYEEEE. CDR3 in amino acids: CASSSGTSGKYF. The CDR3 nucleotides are TGTGCCAGCAGCTCTGGGACTAGCGGGAAGTATTTT.

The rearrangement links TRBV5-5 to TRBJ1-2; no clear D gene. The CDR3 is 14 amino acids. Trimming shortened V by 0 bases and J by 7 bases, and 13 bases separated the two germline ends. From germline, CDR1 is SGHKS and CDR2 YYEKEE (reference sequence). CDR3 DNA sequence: TGTGCCAGCAGCTTGGCCGAGGGATTAGTTGGCTACACCTTC. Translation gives CASSLAEGLVGYTF.

The CDR3 nucleotides read TGTGCCTGGAGTGTAGCCCCGCTGTACCAAGAGACCCAGTACTTC. This sequence encodes CAWSVAPLYQETQYF. The chain links TRBV30 to TRBJ2-5, with unresolved D. CDR1 is GTSNPN, CDR2 SVGIG, per germline (reference sequence). Trimming stripped 0 bases from V and 0 bases from J, with 11 bases between. The CDR3 length is 15 residues.

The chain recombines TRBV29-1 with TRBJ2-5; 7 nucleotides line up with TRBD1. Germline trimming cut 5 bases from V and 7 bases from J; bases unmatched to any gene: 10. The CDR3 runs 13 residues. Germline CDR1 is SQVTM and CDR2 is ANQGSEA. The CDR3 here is CSVSGQHLGTQYF. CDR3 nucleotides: TGCAGCGTTTCGGGACAGCATCTTGGGACCCAGTACTTC.

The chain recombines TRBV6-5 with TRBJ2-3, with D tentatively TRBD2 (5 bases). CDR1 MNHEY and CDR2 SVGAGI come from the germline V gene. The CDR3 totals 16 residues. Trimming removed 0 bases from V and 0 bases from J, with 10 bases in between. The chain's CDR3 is CASSYSRGSSTDTQYF. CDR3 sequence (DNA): TGTGCCAGCAGTTACTCTCGGGGATCTAGCACAGATACGCAGTATTTT.

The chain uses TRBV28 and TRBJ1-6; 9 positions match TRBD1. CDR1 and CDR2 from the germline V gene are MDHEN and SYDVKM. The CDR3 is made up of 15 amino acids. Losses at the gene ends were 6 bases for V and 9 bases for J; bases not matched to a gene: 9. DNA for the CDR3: TGTGCCAGCAGCCTACAGGGGGCCGGGTTTTCACCCCTCCACTTT. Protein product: CASSLQGAGFSPLHF.

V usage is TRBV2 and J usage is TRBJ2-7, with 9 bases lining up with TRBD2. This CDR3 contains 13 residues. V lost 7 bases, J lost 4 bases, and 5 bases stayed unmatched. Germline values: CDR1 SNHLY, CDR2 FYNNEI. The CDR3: CASTGTSTYEQYF. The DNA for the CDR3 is TGTGCCAGCACCGGGACTAGCACGTACGAGCAGTACTTC.

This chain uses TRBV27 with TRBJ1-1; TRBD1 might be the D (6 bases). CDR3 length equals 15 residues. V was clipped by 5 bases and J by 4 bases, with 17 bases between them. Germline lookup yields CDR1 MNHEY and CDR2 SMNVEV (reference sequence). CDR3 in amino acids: CASSVVAGAGTEAFF. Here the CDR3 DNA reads TGTGCCAGCAGTGTTGTGGCGGGGGCAGGCACTGAAGCTTTCTTT.

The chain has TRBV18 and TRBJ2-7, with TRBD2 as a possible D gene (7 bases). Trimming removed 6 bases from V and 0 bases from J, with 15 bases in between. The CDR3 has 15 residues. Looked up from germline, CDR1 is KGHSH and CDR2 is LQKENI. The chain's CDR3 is CASSRSGGISYEQYF. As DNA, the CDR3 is TGTGCCAGCTCTCGTTCGGGGGGCATCTCCTACGAGCAGTACTTC. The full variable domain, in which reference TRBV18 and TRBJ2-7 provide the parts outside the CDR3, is NAGVMQNPRHLVRRRGQEARLRCSPMKGHSHVYWYRQLPEEGLKFMVYLQKENIIDESGMPKERFSAEFPKEGPSILRIQQVVRGDSAAYFCASSRSGGISYEQYFGPGTRLTVT.

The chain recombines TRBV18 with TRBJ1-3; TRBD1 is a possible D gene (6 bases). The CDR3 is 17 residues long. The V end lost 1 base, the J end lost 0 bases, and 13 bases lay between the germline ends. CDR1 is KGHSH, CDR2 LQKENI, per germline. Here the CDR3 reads CASSPQTGVSSGNTIYF. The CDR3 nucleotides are TGTGCCAGCTCACCACAGACAGGCGTTAGCTCTGGAAACACCATATATTTT.

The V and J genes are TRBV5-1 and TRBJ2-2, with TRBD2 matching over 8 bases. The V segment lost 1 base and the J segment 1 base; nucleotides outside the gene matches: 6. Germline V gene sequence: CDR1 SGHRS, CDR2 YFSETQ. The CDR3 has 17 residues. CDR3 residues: CASSLIAGPKNTGELFF. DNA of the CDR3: TGCGCCAGCAGCTTGATAGCGGGGCCGAAGAACACCGGGGAGCTGTTTTTT.

CDR3 in DNA: TGTGCCAGCAGCAAAGCGGCGAAGCGGGATCTATACAATGAGCAGTTCTTC. This gives the protein CASSKAAKRDLYNEQFF. V is TRBV21-1 and J is TRBJ2-1; the table calls TRBD2, which could not be checked here. TRBV21-1 corresponds to a pseudogene. The CDR3 runs to 17 residues.

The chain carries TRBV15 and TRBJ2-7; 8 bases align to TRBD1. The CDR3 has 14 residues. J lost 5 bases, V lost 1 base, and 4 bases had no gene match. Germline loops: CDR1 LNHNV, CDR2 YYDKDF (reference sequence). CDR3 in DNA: TGTGCCACCAGCAGAGGGGGACAGGTCAACGAGCAGTACTTC. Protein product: CATSRGGQVNEQYF.

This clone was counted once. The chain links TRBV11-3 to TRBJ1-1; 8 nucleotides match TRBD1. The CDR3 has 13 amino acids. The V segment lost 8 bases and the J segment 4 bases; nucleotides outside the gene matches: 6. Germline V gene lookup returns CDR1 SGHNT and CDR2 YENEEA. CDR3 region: CASARTGLTEAFF. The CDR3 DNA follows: TGTGCCAGCGCCCGGACAGGGCTCACTGAAGCTTTCTTT.

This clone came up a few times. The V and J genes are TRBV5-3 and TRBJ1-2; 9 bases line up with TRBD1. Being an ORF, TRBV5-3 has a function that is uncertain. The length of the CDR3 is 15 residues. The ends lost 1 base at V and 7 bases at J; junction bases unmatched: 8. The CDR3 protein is CARSLCRQGVIGYTF. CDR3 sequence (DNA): TGTGCCAGAAGCTTGTGTCGACAGGGGGTGATTGGCTACACCTTC.

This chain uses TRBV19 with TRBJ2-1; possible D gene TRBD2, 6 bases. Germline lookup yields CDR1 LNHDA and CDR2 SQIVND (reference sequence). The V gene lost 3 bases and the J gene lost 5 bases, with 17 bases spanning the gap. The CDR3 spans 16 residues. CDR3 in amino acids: CASSILRTTTDNEQFF. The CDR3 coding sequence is TGTGCCAGTAGTATTCTGAGGACTACCACGGACAATGAGCAGTTCTTC.

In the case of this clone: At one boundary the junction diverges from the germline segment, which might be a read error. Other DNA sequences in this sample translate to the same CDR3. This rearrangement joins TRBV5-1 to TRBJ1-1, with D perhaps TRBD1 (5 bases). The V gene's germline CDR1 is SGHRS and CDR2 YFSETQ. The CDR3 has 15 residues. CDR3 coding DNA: TGCGCCAGCAGCTTGGGAGGGACTGGGAACACTGAAGCCTTCTTT. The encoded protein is CASSLGGTGNTEAFF.

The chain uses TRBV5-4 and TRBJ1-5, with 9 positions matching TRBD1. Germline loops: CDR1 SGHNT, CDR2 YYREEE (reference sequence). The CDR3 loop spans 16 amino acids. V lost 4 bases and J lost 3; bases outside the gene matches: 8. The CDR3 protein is CASSGPGQGYNQPQHF. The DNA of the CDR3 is TGTGCCAGCAGCGGTCCGGGACAGGGCTACAATCAGCCCCAGCATTTT.